This is a list of T cell receptor beta chains from one sample in a study of human T cells and chemical hapten exposure. In TCRdb, the RACE reads were re-called with MiXCR into one record per CDR3 protein. Seen here are approximately 370,000 distinct CDR3 sequences, 5.5% observed once, and the top ten hold approximately 8.2%. This sample comprised whole blood, obtained in connection with sensitization to the hapten diphenylcyclopropenone (DPC). The receptor source for this set is a woman aged 18 to 35 with alopecia areata. Some clones in this sample may be carry-over from other donors' samples. Both conserved end residues are part of each CDR3. A D gene is named only where the DNA matches it firmly.

V gene	D gene	J gene	CDR3 protein
TRBV6-5	TRBD2	TRBJ2-7	CASSYSNSGGPGEQYF
TRBV6-2/TRBV6-3	TRBD1	TRBJ2-3	CASSPGQYQYF
TRBV6-2/TRBV6-3	.	TRBJ1-3	CASSYGGGHGNTIYF
TRBV6-6	TRBD2	TRBJ2-1	CASSYSYGTTVNNEQFF
TRBV10-3	.	TRBJ2-5	CAISGGKGETQYF
TRBV5-1	.	TRBJ2-2	CASRPGQGQELFF
TRBV20-1	.	TRBJ1-5	CSARFPSGHGNQPQHF
TRBV11-3	.	TRBJ2-3	CASSSTPLGADTQYF
TRBV11-2	TRBD1	TRBJ1-2	CASSFLGQFYGYTF
TRBV4-3	TRBD1	TRBJ2-1	CASGWTGNLGEQFF
TRBV4-2	TRBD1	TRBJ1-2	CASSQEANRGRSTNYGYTF
TRBV20-1	.	TRBJ1-5	CSARSGHLSNQPQHF
TRBV27	TRBD1	TRBJ1-5	CATSPLRDRGPDSNQPQHF
TRBV6-5	.	TRBJ2-7	CASSYQGRKQYF
TRBV28	.	TRBJ2-7	CASSLLGGDLYEQYF
TRBV29-1	.	TRBJ1-1	CSVSTGKNTEAFF
TRBV28	.	TRBJ2-5	CASSSPGEETQYF
TRBV6-5	.	TRBJ2-3	CASMADIGTDTQYF
TRBV20-1	TRBD1	TRBJ1-1	CSARDPVGGKVNTEAFF
TRBV7-9	TRBD2	TRBJ2-7	CASSLTSGGKEQYF
TRBV7-2	.	TRBJ1-1	CASSGGTEAFF
TRBV18	.	TRBJ1-3	CASSPQDSSSGNTIYF
TRBV7-3	.	TRBJ1-2	CASSLIQGSGYTF
TRBV9	.	TRBJ1-3	CASSVGRGASGNTIYF
TRBV7-2	TRBD1	TRBJ1-3	CASSAYRGGNTIYF
TRBV4-3	.	TRBJ1-4	CASSQDLSKTTNEKLFF
TRBV2	TRBD1	TRBJ1-1	CASRPPETGPRHSGGTEAFF
TRBV6-2/TRBV6-3	.	TRBJ2-3	CASRGSGTDTQYF
TRBV5-1	TRBD1	TRBJ1-6	CASSGPGQNSPLHF
TRBV29-1	.	TRBJ2-2	CSVLPHTGELFF
TRBV10-3	.	TRBJ2-1	CAISEPSGGGFF
TRBV6-2/TRBV6-3	.	TRBJ1-5	CASSYGGVLPQHF
TRBV28	.	TRBJ2-3	CASSTPNTDTQYF
TRBV28	.	TRBJ1-3	CASSSSVYSGNTIYF
TRBV5-4	TRBD2	TRBJ2-3	CASSLGGGLSTDTQYF
TRBV4-3	.	TRBJ1-2	CASSQGHRGYGYTF
TRBV6-6	.	TRBJ2-7	CASSSPDTFSYEQYF
TRBV3-1	TRBD1	TRBJ2-1	CASSQNRGNEQFF
TRBV7-9	.	TRBJ1-1	CASSSGLTEAFF
TRBV28	.	TRBJ1-2	CASSFGGTAIYGYTF
TRBV5-1	TRBD1	TRBJ1-1	CASSIMGQRNTEAFF
TRBV20-1	TRBD1	TRBJ2-4	CSASGGQGEAKNIQYF
TRBV4-1	.	TRBJ2-7	CASSLDMGRSSYEQYF
TRBV27	.	TRBJ2-1	CASSSDNFYNEQFF
TRBV27	.	TRBJ2-7	CATRPTEDGYGVYEQYF
TRBV9	.	TRBJ1-2	CASSAEHGNYGYTF
TRBV7-2	TRBD2	TRBJ2-3	CASLQRGGADTQYF
TRBV6-2/TRBV6-3	.	TRBJ2-3	CASSYPGGGGGTDTQYF
TRBV24-1	TRBD1	TRBJ2-1	CATAGTGYNEQFF
TRBV2	.	TRBJ2-1	CASSGRSAYNEQFF
TRBV11-2	TRBD2	TRBJ2-3	CASSPPWTSGERHTSTDTQYF
TRBV5-1	TRBD2	TRBJ2-3	CASSPNPGLGSDTQYF
TRBV2	.	TRBJ2-7	CASRNEWSYEQYF
TRBV6-2/TRBV6-3	.	TRBJ2-3	CASSRGSTTDTQYF
TRBV6-2/TRBV6-3	TRBD2	TRBJ2-1	CASSSLAADYNEQFF
TRBV7-2	.	TRBJ1-5	CASSLLGINQPQHF
TRBV6-4	.	TRBJ2-3	CASSEAGGGTDTQYF